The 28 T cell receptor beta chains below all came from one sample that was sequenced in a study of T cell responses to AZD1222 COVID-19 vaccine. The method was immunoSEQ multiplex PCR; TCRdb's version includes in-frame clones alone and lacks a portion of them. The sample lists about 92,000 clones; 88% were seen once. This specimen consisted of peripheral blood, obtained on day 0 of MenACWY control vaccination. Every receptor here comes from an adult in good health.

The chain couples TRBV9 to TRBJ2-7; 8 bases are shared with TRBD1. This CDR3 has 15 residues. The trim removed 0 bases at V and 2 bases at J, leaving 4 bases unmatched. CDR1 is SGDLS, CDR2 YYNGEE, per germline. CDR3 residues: CASSVAGTGTYEQYF. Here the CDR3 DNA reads TGTGCCAGCAGCGTAGCCGGGACAGGAACCTACGAGCAGTACTTC. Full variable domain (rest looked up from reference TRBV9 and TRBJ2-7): DSGVTQTPKHLITATGQRVTLRCSPRSGDLSVYWYQQSLDQGLQFLIQYYNGEERAKGNILERFSAQQFPDLHSELNLSSLELGDSALYFCASSVAGTGTYEQYFGPGTRLTVT.

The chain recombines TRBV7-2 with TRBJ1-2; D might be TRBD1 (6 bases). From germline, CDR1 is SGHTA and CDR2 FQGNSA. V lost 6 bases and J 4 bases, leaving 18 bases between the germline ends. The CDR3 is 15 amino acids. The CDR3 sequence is CASSYASGQSYGYTF. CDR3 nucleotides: TGTGCCAGCAGTTACGCTTCCGGACAGAGCTATGGCTACACCTTC.

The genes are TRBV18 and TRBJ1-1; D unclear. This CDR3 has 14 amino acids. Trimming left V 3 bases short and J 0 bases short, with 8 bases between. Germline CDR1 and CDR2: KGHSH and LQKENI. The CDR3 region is CASSPQSLNTEAFF. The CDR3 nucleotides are TGTGCCAGCTCACCTCAGAGCCTGAACACTGAAGCTTTCTTT.

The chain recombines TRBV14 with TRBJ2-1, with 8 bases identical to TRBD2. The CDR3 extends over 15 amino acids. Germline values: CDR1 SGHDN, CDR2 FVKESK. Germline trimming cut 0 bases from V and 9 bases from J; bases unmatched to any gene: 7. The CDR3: CASSQDSSAGGEQFF. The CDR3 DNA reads TGTGCCAGCAGCCAAGACAGCTCCGCGGGGGGTGAGCAGTTCTTC.

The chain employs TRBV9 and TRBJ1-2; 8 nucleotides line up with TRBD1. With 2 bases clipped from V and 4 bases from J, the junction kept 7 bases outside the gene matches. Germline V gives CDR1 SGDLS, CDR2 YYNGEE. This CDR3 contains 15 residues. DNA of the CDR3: TGTGCCAGCAGCGTTGGACAGGGCCAGCTCTATGGCTACACCTTC. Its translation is CASSVGQGQLYGYTF.

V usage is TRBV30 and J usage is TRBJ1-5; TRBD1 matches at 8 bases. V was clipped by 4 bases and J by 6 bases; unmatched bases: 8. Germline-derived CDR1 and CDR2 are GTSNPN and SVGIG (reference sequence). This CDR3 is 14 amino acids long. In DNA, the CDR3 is TGTGCCTGGACGGCAGGGGGCGCGGGTCAGCCCCAGCATTTT. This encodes CAWTAGGAGQPQHF.

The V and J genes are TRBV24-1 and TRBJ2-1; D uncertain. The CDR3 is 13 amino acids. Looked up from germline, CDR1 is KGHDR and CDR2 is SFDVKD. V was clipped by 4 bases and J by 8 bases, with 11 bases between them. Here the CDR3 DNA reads TGTGCCACCAGTGACTCTCATCGGGATGAGCAGTTCTTC. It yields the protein CATSDSHRDEQFF.

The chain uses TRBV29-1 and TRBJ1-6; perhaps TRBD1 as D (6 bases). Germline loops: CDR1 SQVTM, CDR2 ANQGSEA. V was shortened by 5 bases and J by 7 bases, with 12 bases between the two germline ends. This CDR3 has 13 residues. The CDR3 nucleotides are TGCAGCGTTAGGACAGTAGCGAATTCACCCCTCCACTTT. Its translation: CSVRTVANSPLHF.

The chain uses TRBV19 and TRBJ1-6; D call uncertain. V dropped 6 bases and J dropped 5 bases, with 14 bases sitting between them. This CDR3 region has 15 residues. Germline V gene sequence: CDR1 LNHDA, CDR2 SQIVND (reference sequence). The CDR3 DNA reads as TGTGCCAGTAGGGACGGTGGAACTGATAATTCACCCCTCCACTTT. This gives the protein CASRDGGTDNSPLHF.

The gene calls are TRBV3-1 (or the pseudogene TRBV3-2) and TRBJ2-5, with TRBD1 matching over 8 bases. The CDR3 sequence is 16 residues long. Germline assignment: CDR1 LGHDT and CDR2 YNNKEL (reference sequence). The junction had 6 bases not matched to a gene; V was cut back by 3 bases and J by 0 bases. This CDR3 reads CASSHAGGLDQETQYF. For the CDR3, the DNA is TGTGCCAGCAGCCATGCAGGGGGCTTGGACCAAGAGACCCAGTACTTC.

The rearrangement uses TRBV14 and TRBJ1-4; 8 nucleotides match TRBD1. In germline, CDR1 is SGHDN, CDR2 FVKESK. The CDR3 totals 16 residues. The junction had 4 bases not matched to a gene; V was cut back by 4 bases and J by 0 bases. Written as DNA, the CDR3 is TGTGCCAGCAGCCGGACAGGGTTTACAACTAATGAAAAACTGTTTTTT. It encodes CASSRTGFTTNEKLFF.

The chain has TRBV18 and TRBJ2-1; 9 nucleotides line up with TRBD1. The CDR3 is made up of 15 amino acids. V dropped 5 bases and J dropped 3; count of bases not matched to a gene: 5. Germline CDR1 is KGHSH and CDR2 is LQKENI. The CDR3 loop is CASSAPGQGYNEQFF. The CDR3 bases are TGTGCCAGCTCAGCCCCGGGACAGGGCTACAATGAGCAGTTCTTC.

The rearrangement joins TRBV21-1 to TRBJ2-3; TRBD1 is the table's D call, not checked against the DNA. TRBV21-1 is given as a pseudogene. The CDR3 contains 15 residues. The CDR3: CASSNETGHRDTQYF. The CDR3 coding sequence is TGTGCCAGCTCAAATGAGACAGGCCATAGAGATACGCAGTATTTT.

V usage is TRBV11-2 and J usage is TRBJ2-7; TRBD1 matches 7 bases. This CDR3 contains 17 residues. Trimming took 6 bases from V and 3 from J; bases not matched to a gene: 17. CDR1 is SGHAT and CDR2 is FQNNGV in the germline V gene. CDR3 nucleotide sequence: TGTGCCAGCAGTTACCTATCCGGGACAGATTTTATCTACGAGCAGTACTTC. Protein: CASSYLSGTDFIYEQYF.

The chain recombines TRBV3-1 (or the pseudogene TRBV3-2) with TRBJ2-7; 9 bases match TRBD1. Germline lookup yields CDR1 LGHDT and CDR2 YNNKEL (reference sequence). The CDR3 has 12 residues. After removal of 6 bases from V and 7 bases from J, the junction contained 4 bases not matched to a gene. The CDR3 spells CASRPTGGEQYF. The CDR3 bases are TGTGCCAGCAGACCGACAGGGGGAGAGCAGTACTTC.

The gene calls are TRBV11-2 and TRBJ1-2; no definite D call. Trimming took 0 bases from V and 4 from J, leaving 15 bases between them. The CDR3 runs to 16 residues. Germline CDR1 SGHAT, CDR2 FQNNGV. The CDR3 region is CASSLESFTDSYGYTF. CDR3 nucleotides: TGTGCCAGCAGCTTAGAATCCTTCACAGATAGCTATGGCTACACCTTC.

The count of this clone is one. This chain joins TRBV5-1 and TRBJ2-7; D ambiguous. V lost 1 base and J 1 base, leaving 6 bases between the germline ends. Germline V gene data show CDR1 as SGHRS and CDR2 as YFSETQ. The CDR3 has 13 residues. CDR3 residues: CASSLLQSYEQYF. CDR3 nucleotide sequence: TGCGCCAGCAGCTTGCTGCAGTCCTACGAGCAGTACTTC. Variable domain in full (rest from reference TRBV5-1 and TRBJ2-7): KAGVTQTPRYLIKTRGQQVTLSCSPISGHRSVSWYQQTPGQGLQFLFEYFSETQRNKGNFPGRFSGRQFSNSRSEMNVSTLELGDSALYLCASSLLQSYEQYFGPGTRLTVT.

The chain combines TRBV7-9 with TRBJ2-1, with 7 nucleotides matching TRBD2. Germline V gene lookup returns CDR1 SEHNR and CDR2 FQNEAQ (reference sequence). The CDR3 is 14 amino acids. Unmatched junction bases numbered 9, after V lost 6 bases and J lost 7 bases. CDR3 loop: CASSFSTSSNEQFF. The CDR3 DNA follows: TGTGCCAGCAGTTTCTCGACTAGCTCGAATGAGCAGTTCTTC.

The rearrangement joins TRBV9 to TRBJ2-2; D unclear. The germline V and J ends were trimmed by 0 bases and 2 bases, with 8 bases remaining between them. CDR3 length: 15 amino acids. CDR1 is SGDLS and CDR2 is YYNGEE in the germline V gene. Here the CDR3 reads CASSVVPTNTGELFF. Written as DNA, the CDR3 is TGTGCCAGCAGCGTAGTACCGACAAACACCGGGGAGCTGTTTTTT.

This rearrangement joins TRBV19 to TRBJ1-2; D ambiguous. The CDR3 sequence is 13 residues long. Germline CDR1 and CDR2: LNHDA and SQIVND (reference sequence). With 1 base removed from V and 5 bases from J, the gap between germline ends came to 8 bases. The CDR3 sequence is CASSIGTGYGYTF. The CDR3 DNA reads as TGTGCCAGTAGTATAGGAACGGGTTATGGCTACACCTTC.

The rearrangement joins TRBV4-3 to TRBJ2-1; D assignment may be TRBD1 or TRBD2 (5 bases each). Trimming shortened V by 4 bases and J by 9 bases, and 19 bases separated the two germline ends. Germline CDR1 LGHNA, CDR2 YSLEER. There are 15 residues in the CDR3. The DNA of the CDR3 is TGCGCCAGCAGCCTAACTCGGGGCTCAACTACTGAGCAGTTCTTC. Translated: CASSLTRGSTTEQFF.

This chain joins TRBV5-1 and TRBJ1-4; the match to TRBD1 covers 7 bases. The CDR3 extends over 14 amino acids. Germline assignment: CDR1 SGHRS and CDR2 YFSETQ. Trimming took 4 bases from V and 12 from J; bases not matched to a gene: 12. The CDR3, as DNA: TGCGCCAGCAGCCTCACGGACAGGCGTGACGAACTGTTTTTT. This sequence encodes CASSLTDRRDELFF.

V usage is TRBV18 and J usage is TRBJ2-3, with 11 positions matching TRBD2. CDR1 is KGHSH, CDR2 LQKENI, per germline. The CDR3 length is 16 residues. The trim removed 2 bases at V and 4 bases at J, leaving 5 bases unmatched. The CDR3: CASSPGASGGSDTQYF. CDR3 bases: TGTGCCAGCTCACCAGGGGCTAGCGGGGGGTCAGATACGCAGTATTTT.

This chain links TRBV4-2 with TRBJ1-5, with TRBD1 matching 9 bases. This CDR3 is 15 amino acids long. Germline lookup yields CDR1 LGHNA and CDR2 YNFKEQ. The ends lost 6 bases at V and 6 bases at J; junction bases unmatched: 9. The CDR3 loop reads CASSQGQGTAQPQHF. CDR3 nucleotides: TGTGCCAGCAGTCAGGGACAGGGAACGGCTCAGCCCCAGCATTTT.

CDR3 coding DNA: TGTGCCAGTAGTATGGGACCCGGGACGGGGAACTATGGCTACACCTTC. This sequence encodes CASSMGPGTGNYGYTF. The chain employs TRBV19 and TRBJ1-2; D might be TRBD1 (5 bases). The V gene lost 3 bases and the J gene lost 2 bases, with 16 bases spanning the gap. Germline-derived CDR1 and CDR2 are LNHDA and SQIVND (reference sequence). The CDR3 is made up of 16 amino acids.

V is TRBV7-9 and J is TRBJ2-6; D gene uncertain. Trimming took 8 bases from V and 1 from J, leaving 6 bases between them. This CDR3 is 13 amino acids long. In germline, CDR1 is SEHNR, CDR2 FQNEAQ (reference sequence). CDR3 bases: TGTGCCAGCGCTAATTCTGGGGCCAACGTCCTGACTTTC. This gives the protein CASANSGANVLTF.

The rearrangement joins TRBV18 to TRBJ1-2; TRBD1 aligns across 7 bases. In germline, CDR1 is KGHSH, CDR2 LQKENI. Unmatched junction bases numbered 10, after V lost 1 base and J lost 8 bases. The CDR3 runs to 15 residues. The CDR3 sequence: CASSPRPGGEEGYTF. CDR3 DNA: TGTGCCAGCTCACCACGGCCAGGGGGAGAGGAAGGCTACACCTTC.

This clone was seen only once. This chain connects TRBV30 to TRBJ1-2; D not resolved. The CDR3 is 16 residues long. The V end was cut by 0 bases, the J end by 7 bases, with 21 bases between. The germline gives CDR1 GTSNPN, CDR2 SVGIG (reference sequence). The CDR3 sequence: CAWSVIGGTMGSGYTF. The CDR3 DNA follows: TGTGCCTGGAGTGTAATCGGCGGAACTATGGGATCTGGCTACACCTTC.